The 25 T cell receptor beta chains below come from one sample, sequenced in a study of T-cell memory formation after mild COVID-19. A single record per CDR3 protein comes from TCRdb applying MiXCR to the 5' RACE reads. In the table there are tens of thousands of distinct CDR3 sequences, about 23% of which are singletons. The specimen sequenced was PBMCs or a T cell subset sorted from them (not recorded which). The receptors shown here come from a young man who had mild COVID-19 (a few samples of this study predate the infection). Cell type and time point are not known.

The chain employs TRBV30 and TRBJ1-2; 7 bases line up with TRBD1. The germline CDR1 and CDR2 sequences are GTSNPN and SVGIG (reference sequence). This CDR3 is 13 amino acids long. With V trimmed by 6 bases and J by 3 bases, 7 bases remained unmatched. CDR3: CACTGAGYYGYTF. The CDR3 bases are TGTGCCTGCACAGGGGCGGGTTACTATGGCTACACCTTC.

This sequence joins TRBV4-1 and TRBJ2-7; D not resolved. Germline V lookup: CDR1 MGHRA, CDR2 YSYEKL. V was shortened by 3 bases and J by 2 bases, with 11 bases between the two germline ends. The CDR3 is 14 residues long. The CDR3 loop is CASSQIRSTYEQYF. The DNA of the CDR3 is TGCGCCAGCAGCCAGATACGATCTACCTACGAGCAGTACTTC.

This clonotype was seen a few times. The chain links TRBV12-5 to TRBJ2-2; D is uncertain. The CDR3 totals 11 residues. The germline V gene encodes CDR1 LGHNT and CDR2 FRNRAP. The V gene lost 3 bases and the J gene lost 7 bases, with 3 bases spanning the gap. The chain's CDR3 is CASGFFGELFF. CDR3 nucleotides: TGTGCTAGTGGTTTCTTCGGGGAGCTGTTTTTT.

V usage is TRBV30 and J usage is TRBJ1-2; D is uncertain. Trimming cost V 7 bases and J 5 bases, with 11 bases left between them. Germline assignment: CDR1 GTSNPN and CDR2 SVGIG (reference sequence). This CDR3 has 11 residues. Here the CDR3 DNA reads TGTGCCTCCTTTAACGGATATGGCTACACCTTC. Residues: CASFNGYGYTF.

The chain links TRBV29-1 to TRBJ1-1; D remains ambiguous. The CDR3 extends over 13 amino acids. The V end was cut by 0 bases, the J end by 0 bases, with 5 bases between. Germline-derived CDR1 and CDR2 are SQVTM and ANQGSEA. The CDR3 sequence is CSVEDGLNTEAFF. The CDR3 DNA sequence: TGCAGCGTTGAAGACGGTTTGAACACTGAAGCTTTCTTT.

The V gene is TRBV27, the J gene TRBJ2-7, with D possibly matching TRBD1 (5 bases). CDR1 is MNHEY and CDR2 is SMNVEV in the germline V gene (reference sequence). The CDR3 has 16 amino acids. V lost 6 bases, J lost 6 bases, and 24 bases lay in between. CDR3 sequence reads: CASSTVARGPHGEQYF. Here the CDR3 DNA reads TGTGCCAGCAGCACCGTGGCTAGGGGCCCCCACGGCGAGCAGTACTTC.

The genes are TRBV12-3 or TRBV12-4 and TRBJ2-2; D may be TRBD2 (7 bases). The V end was cut by 8 bases, the J end by 4 bases, with 17 bases between. The CDR3 totals 15 residues. As DNA, the CDR3 is TGTGCCAGCTGCCCGGGGGGCTTAGGCACCGGGGAGCTGTTTTTT. Translating gives CASCPGGLGTGELFF.

This clonotype has a handful of counts. The CDR3 bases are TGTGCCAGCAGCCCAAGCGGTCATAGCAATCAGCCCCAGCATTTT. Its protein product is CASSPSGHSNQPQHF. This sequence joins TRBV9 and TRBJ1-5; D is uncertain. This CDR3 comprises 15 residues. From germline, CDR1 is SGDLS and CDR2 YYNGEE. V was shortened by 4 bases and J by 0 bases, with 11 bases between the two germline ends.

This clonotype came up a few times. Here the CDR3 DNA reads TGTGCCAGCAGACCGGGGTATAAGTTCAATTCACCCCTCCACTTT. Protein sequence: CASRPGYKFNSPLHF. The V and J genes are TRBV27 and TRBJ1-6, with D hard to call. Germline values: CDR1 MNHEY, CDR2 SMNVEV (reference sequence). This CDR3 region has 15 residues. V was pared by 6 bases and J by 7 bases, with 16 bases between.

This clonotype was detected only a few times. The DNA of the CDR3 is TGTGCCAGCAGCATGCTAGCGGGGTCGACCGGGGAGCTGTTTTTT. This encodes CASSMLAGSTGELFF. This chain links TRBV7-8 with TRBJ2-2; 9 bases fit TRBD2. In germline, CDR1 is SGHVS, CDR2 FQNEAQ. V was pared by 5 bases and J by 5 bases, with 6 bases of the junction left unmatched. The CDR3 is 15 residues long.

This rearrangement joins TRBV7-9 to TRBJ1-2, with TRBD1 matching over 9 bases. Trimming removed 5 bases from V and 8 bases from J; junction bases left unmatched: 9. Germline V gene lookup returns CDR1 SEHNR and CDR2 FQNEAQ (reference sequence). The CDR3 has 14 residues. The DNA for the CDR3 is TGTGCCAGCAGCCGCGCACGGACAGGGGCAGGCTACACCTTC. Its protein is CASSRARTGAGYTF.

This clonotype was found a few times. The V gene is TRBV20-1, the J gene TRBJ2-7, with 16 bases that match TRBD2. The ends lost 3 bases at V and 4 bases at J; junction bases unmatched: 6. Germline-derived CDR1 and CDR2 are DFQATT and SNEGSKA (reference sequence). CDR3 length: 16 amino acids. CDR3 protein: CSASEGTSGGAYEQYV. In nucleotides, the CDR3 is TGCAGTGCTAGTGAAGGGACTAGCGGGGGGGCGTACGAGCAGTACGTC.

This clonotype occurred many times. The J gene is TRBJ2-1, the V gene TRBV6-4; tentatively, D is TRBD1 (5 bases). The CDR3 is 16 amino acids. From germline, CDR1 is MRHNA and CDR2 SNTAGT. Trimming took off 2 bases at V and 2 bases at J, with 13 bases between the two ends. CDR3 protein: CASSDDDRAPYNEQFF. The CDR3 bases are TGTGCCAGCAGTGACGACGACAGAGCTCCCTACAATGAGCAGTTCTTC.

This chain links TRBV9 with TRBJ1-2, with 7 positions matching TRBD1. Germline assignment: CDR1 SGDLS and CDR2 YYNGEE. The J segment lost 6 bases and the V segment lost 0 bases, leaving 11 bases of the junction unmatched. The CDR3 length is 16 residues. CDR3 loop: CASSVADRAGLHGYTF. DNA for the CDR3: TGTGCCAGCAGCGTAGCCGACAGGGCTGGGTTACATGGCTACACCTTC.

This chain connects TRBV7-9 to TRBJ2-7; 8 bases align to TRBD1. V gave up 9 bases and J gave up 11 bases; unmatched junction bases: 12. CDR1 SEHNR and CDR2 FQNEAQ come from the germline V gene (reference sequence). The CDR3 is 12 amino acids. The CDR3 nucleotides read TGTGCCAGAAGCGCCGGGACAGGCGACAAGTACGTC. It encodes CARSAGTGDKYV.

This clonotype was detected a few times. The rearrangement links TRBV20-1 to TRBJ2-7; D call uncertain. The V gene's germline CDR1 is DFQATT and CDR2 SNEGSKA (reference sequence). CDR3 length: 13 residues. Trimming removed 4 bases at V and 3 bases at J, with 13 bases between. Here the CDR3 reads CSAKHGDHYEQYV. In DNA form, the CDR3 reads TGCAGTGCTAAGCACGGAGATCACTACGAGCAGTACGTC.

V usage is TRBV7-9 and J usage is TRBJ2-7, with 10 bases that match TRBD1. Germline CDR1 is SEHNR and CDR2 is FQNEAQ (reference sequence). This CDR3 region has 16 residues. After removal of 6 bases from V and 2 bases from J, the junction contained 10 bases not matched to a gene. The CDR3 spells CASRPLGDRGPYEQYF. For the CDR3, the DNA is TGTGCCAGCAGACCTCTGGGGGACAGGGGCCCCTACGAGCAGTACTTC.

There are a few counts of this clonotype. V usage is TRBV13 and J usage is TRBJ2-6; TRBD1 matches 8 bases. In germline, CDR1 is PRHDT, CDR2 FYEKMQ (reference sequence). The CDR3 spans 18 residues. The V segment lost 5 bases and the J segment 2 bases; nucleotides outside the gene matches: 11. The CDR3 nucleotides are TGTGCCAGCAGCCCATCGACAGGGGTTGAACCTGGGGCCAACGTCCTGACTTTC. Translation: CASSPSTGVEPGANVLTF.

In its sample, this clonotype was seen a few times. V and J are TRBV7-8 and TRBJ2-3; 9 nucleotides line up with TRBD2. The CDR3 has 19 residues. Germline loops: CDR1 SGHVS, CDR2 FQNEAQ. V lost 5 bases and J lost 4; bases outside the gene matches: 19. CDR3 loop: CASSTPVKTSGLGADTQYF. CDR3 coding DNA: TGTGCCAGCAGCACTCCCGTGAAGACTAGCGGCCTTGGCGCAGATACGCAGTATTTT.

This clonotype was seen just once. This rearrangement joins TRBV7-2 to TRBJ1-1; perhaps TRBD1 as D (5 bases). Germline assignment: CDR1 SGHTA and CDR2 FQGNSA. The CDR3 covers 16 residues. V gave up 0 bases and J gave up 4 bases, with 15 bases separating them. CDR3 sequence reads: CASSLALGHRGTEAFF. In nucleotides, the CDR3 is TGTGCCAGCAGCTTAGCATTAGGACACCGGGGCACTGAAGCTTTCTTT.

This clonotype was counted only a few times. J is TRBJ1-2 and V is TRBV19; TRBD1 agrees at 7 bases. This CDR3 comprises 14 residues. From germline, CDR1 is LNHDA and CDR2 SQIVND (reference sequence). Germline trimming cut 7 bases from V and 4 bases from J; bases unmatched to any gene: 9. This chain's CDR3 is CASTPGQMIYGYTF. In DNA, the CDR3 is TGTGCCAGTACTCCGGGACAGATGATCTATGGCTACACCTTC.

This clonotype was detected only a few times. The rearrangement uses TRBV30 and TRBJ2-6, with D possibly being TRBD2 (6 bases). V was cut by 2 bases and J by 2 bases, with 7 bases left in between. From germline, CDR1 is GTSNPN and CDR2 SVGIG (reference sequence). The CDR3 sequence is 14 residues long. CDR3 bases: TGTGCCTGGAGTCCGGGGGCTGGGGCCAACGTCCTGACTTTC. Translating gives CAWSPGAGANVLTF.

This clonotype showed up just a few times. The chain employs TRBV7-9 and TRBJ2-2; D is ambiguous. The germline gives CDR1 SEHNR, CDR2 FQNEAQ (reference sequence). V was shortened by 3 bases and J by 0 bases, with 11 bases between the two germline ends. The CDR3 consists of 16 residues. The CDR3 protein is CASSFSRKTNTGELFF. Here the CDR3 DNA reads TGTGCCAGCAGCTTCAGCCGGAAAACGAACACCGGGGAGCTGTTTTTT.

This clonotype was observed a few times. The V and J genes are TRBV4-2 and TRBJ2-7, with D possibly matching TRBD1 (5 bases). Deletions cut 0 bases from V and 5 bases from J, with 14 bases between. This CDR3 spans 15 amino acids. Germline V CDR1 and CDR2: LGHNA, YNFKEQ. The chain's CDR3 is CASSQDRAERDEQYF. In DNA form, the CDR3 reads TGTGCCAGCAGCCAAGACAGGGCCGAGAGAGACGAGCAGTACTTC.

The CDR3 DNA reads TGCGCCAGCGGCACAGGTGGTAGTGTTGTCAGGACTGAAGCTTTCTTT. It translates to CASGTGGSVVRTEAFF. The V and J genes are TRBV4-1 and TRBJ1-1, with D possibly matching TRBD1 (5 bases). This CDR3 is built from 16 residues. CDR1 is MGHRA and CDR2 is YSYEKL in the germline V gene. Trimming removed 8 bases from V and 5 bases from J, with 24 bases in between.